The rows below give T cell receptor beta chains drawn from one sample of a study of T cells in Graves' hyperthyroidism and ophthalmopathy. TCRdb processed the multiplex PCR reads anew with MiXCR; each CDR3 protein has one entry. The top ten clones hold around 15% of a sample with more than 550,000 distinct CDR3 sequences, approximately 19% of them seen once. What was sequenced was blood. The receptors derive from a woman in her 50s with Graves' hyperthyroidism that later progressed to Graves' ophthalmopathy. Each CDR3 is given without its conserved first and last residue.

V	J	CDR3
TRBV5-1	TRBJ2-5	ASSNQQAGGTQY
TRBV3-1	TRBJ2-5	ASSQNGDETQY
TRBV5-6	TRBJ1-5	ASSLGINQPQH
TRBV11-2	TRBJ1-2	ASSLARINYGYT
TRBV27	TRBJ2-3	ASSSLAGGPDTQY
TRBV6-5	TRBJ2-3	ASSYRVGSGGAQTDTQY
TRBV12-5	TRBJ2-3	ASGGPSGTDTQY
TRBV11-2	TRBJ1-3	ASSFYRTGGGNTIY
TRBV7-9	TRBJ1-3	ASSRTESSGNTIY
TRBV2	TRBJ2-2	ASSPTPGQRGTGELF
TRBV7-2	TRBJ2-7	ASSFMNHEQY
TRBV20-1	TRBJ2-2	SARSGGAGGELF
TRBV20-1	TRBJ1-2	SARETSRGRLNYGYT
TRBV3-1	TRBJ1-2	ASSVVGDGSGGYT
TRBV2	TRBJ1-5	ASSEARVQPQH
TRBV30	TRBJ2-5	AWRKRQQETQY
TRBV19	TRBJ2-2	ASSRGGRAAPGELF
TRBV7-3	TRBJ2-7	ASSLDGGSSYEQY
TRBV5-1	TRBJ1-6	ASSPGQGNNSPLH
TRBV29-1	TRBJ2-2	SVEDQPNTGELF
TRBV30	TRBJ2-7	ASRTRGVYEQY
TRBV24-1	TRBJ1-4	ATSATGTLATNEKLF
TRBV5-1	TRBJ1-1	ASMGRLNTEAF
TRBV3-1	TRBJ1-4	ASRDRAVEKLF
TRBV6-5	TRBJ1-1	ASSYSMGLEAF
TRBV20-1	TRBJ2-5	SAPVSERLAGALGGETQY
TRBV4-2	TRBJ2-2	ASSQPPGELF
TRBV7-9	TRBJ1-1	ASRNRATEAF
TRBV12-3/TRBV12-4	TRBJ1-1	ASSPVRDTEAF
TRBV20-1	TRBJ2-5	SARISGGETQY
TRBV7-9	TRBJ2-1	ASIGPLSSYNEQF
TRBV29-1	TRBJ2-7	SVERTGSSYEQY
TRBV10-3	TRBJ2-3	AISGTTTSTDTQY
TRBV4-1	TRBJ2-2	ASSQEPGVTGELF
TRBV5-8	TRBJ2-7	ASSTDAVYEQY
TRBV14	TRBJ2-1	ASSQDRVGGWTYNEQF
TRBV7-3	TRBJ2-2	ASSGAGLPPGELF
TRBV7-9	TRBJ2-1	ASSLLGRGEYNEQF
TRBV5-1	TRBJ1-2	ASSLEEPNYGYT